A single sample is the source of the 16 T cell receptor beta chains below, sequenced in a study of STAT5B mutations in CD4+ large granular lymphocyte leukemia. Generated by immunoSEQ multiplex PCR, the TCRdb table keeps only in-frame clones and is missing some. Among tens of thousands of clones listed, 70% to 90% were seen once. Specimen: CD4+ T cells from blood buffy coats. The receptors come from a human donor in good health.

The gene calls are TRBV13 and TRBJ2-3; 12 nucleotides align to TRBD2. CDR3 length equals 17 residues. Germline V gene sequence: CDR1 PRHDT, CDR2 FYEKMQ (reference sequence). V shed 3 bases, J shed 4 bases, and the junction held 8 bases outside the gene matches. DNA for the CDR3: TGTGCCAGCAGCTTCCTGACTAGCGGGAGTGTCCCAGATACGCAGTATTTT. Its protein is CASSFLTSGSVPDTQYF. The complete variable domain, with remaining parts taken from reference TRBV13 and TRBJ2-3, reads AAGVIQSPRHLIKEKRETATLKCYPIPRHDTVYWYQQGPGQDPQFLISFYEKMQSDKGSIPDRFSAQQFSDYHSELNMSSLELGDSALYFCASSFLTSGSVPDTQYFGPGTRLTVL.

This chain uses TRBV30 with TRBJ1-1, with 8 positions matching TRBD1. The V gene end was trimmed by 5 bases and the J gene end by 1 base; junction bases not matched to a gene: 9. The CDR3 runs 15 residues. CDR1 GTSNPN and CDR2 SVGIG come from the germline V gene (reference sequence). The CDR3 reads CAWLHPGQANTEAFF. The CDR3 DNA follows: TGTGCCTGGCTACACCCGGGACAGGCGAACACTGAAGCTTTCTTT.

The rearrangement links TRBV6-6 to TRBJ1-1; D might be TRBD1 (5 bases). CDR3 length equals 12 residues. Germline values: CDR1 MNHNY, CDR2 SVGAGI (reference sequence). V was trimmed by 8 bases and J by 8 bases, leaving 15 bases between them. The DNA for the CDR3 is TGTGCCAGCGTTGGAGGGGTCTCCGAAGCTTTCTTT. Translation gives CASVGGVSEAFF.

The chain has TRBV19 and TRBJ2-7; 9 positions match TRBD1. CDR1 LNHDA and CDR2 SQIVND come from the germline V gene (reference sequence). The CDR3 totals 15 residues. After removal of 3 bases from V and 6 bases from J, the junction contained 9 bases not matched to a gene. The CDR3 region has the DNA TGTGCCAGTAGTATCGAGGGACAGGGCAGATTCGAGCAGTACTTC. It is translated as CASSIEGQGRFEQYF.

This chain joins TRBV5-1 and TRBJ1-1; 8 positions match TRBD1. Germline V gene data show CDR1 as SGHRS and CDR2 as YFSETQ. The CDR3 spans 15 residues. With V trimmed by 4 bases and J by 4 bases, 9 bases remained unmatched. The CDR3 DNA follows: TGCGCCAGCAGCCCGCCGAACAGGGGGGCCACTGAAGCTTTCTTT. As protein: CASSPPNRGATEAFF.

This clone was observed a single time. The rearrangement uses TRBV11-2 and TRBJ2-7; D tentatively reads TRBD1 or TRBD2 (5 bases each). V lost 3 bases and J lost 0, with 9 bases in between. The CDR3 loop spans 14 amino acids. Germline V CDR1 and CDR2: SGHAT, FQNNGV. The CDR3 sequence is CASSLGPSSYEQYF. The CDR3 DNA follows: TGTGCCAGCAGCTTGGGACCGAGCTCCTACGAGCAGTACTTC.

The chain employs TRBV5-1 and TRBJ2-1; 9 bases are a match to TRBD2. The germline CDR1 and CDR2 sequences are SGHRS and YFSETQ. With V trimmed by 1 base and J by 7 bases, 9 bases remained unmatched. This CDR3 region has 16 residues. CDR3 in amino acids: CASSLSAGGSSNEQFF. In nucleotides, the CDR3 is TGCGCCAGCAGCTTGTCAGCGGGAGGTTCTTCTAATGAGCAGTTCTTC.

CDR3 nucleotide sequence: TGTGCCAGCAGCTCAATCGGACAGGGCGAGCGGGAAAAACTGTTTTTT. It translates to CASSSIGQGEREKLFF. This chain joins TRBV28 and TRBJ1-4; 8 bases match TRBD1. Germline loops: CDR1 MDHEN, CDR2 SYDVKM. V shed 6 bases and J 8 bases; nucleotides not matched to a gene: 14. This CDR3 spans 16 amino acids.

This chain uses TRBV28 with TRBJ1-4, with D possibly being TRBD1 (6 bases). CDR3 length equals 13 residues. Trimming removed 5 bases from V and 8 bases from J, with 12 bases in between. Germline CDR1 is MDHEN and CDR2 is SYDVKM. Here the CDR3 reads CASSKQGREKLFF. The CDR3 DNA reads TGTGCCAGCAGTAAACAGGGTCGCGAAAAACTGTTTTTT.

CDR3 sequence: CASSLLAGSVSRELFF. The CDR3 bases are TGTGCCAGCAGCTTACTAGCGGGATCGGTTTCTAGGGAGCTGTTTTTT. This chain uses TRBV7-2 with TRBJ2-2, with 9 bases identical to TRBD2. CDR1 is SGHTA and CDR2 is FQGNSA in the germline V gene. The CDR3 contains 16 residues. Losses at the gene ends were 2 bases for V and 9 bases for J; bases not matched to a gene: 10.

As DNA, the CDR3 is TGTGCCAGCACTAACCTCAGGGGGTCGAGTGAAAAACTGTTTTTT. This sequence encodes CASTNLRGSSEKLFF. The V gene is TRBV6-6, the J gene TRBJ1-4, with TRBD1 matching over 7 bases. CDR3 length: 15 residues. Germline assignment: CDR1 MNHNY and CDR2 SVGAGI (reference sequence). J lost 7 bases, V lost 7 bases, and 12 bases had no gene match.

The V gene is TRBV7-9, the J gene TRBJ2-1, with 10 bases that match TRBD2. Germline lookup yields CDR1 SEHNR and CDR2 FQNEAQ (reference sequence). The ends lost 5 bases at V and 8 bases at J; junction bases unmatched: 9. The CDR3 length is 15 residues. CDR3 sequence: CASSPHSGTSDEQFF. The CDR3 DNA follows: TGTGCCAGCAGCCCTCACTCCGGGACTAGCGATGAGCAGTTCTTC.

J is TRBJ2-1 and V is TRBV27; maybe TRBD2 (6 bases). The V and J ends lost 2 bases and 1 base respectively, with 9 bases between them. Germline V gives CDR1 MNHEY, CDR2 SMNVEV (reference sequence). The CDR3 length is 15 residues. The CDR3 loop is CASSLPGGSYNEQFF. The CDR3 coding sequence is TGTGCCAGCAGTTTACCCGGGGGTTCCTACAATGAGCAGTTCTTC.

This clone was seen a few times. The chain combines TRBV7-9 with TRBJ1-2, with D tentatively TRBD1 (5 bases). The CDR3 extends over 15 amino acids. Trimming took off 2 bases at V and 1 base at J, with 11 bases between the two ends. CDR1 is SEHNR and CDR2 is FQNEAQ in the germline V gene (reference sequence). This CDR3 reads CASSLQGHFNYGYTF. CDR3 DNA sequence: TGTGCCAGCAGCTTACAGGGCCATTTTAACTATGGCTACACCTTC.

The table lists this clone with a count of one. The rearrangement uses TRBV19 and TRBJ2-2; weak D call: TRBD1 (5 bases). Germline-derived CDR1 and CDR2 are LNHDA and SQIVND (reference sequence). This CDR3 has 14 residues. V was shortened by 5 bases and J by 3 bases, with 10 bases between the two germline ends. The CDR3 nucleotides read TGTGCCAGTAGTGACAGACAGTACACCGGGGAGCTGTTTTTT. This sequence encodes CASSDRQYTGELFF. The full variable domain, with the rest looked up from reference TRBV19 and TRBJ2-2, is DGGITQSPKYLFRKEGQNVTLSCEQNLNHDAMYWYRQDPGQGLRLIYYSQIVNDFQKGDIAEGYSVSREKKESFPLTVTSAQKNPTAFYLCASSDRQYTGELFFGEGSRLTVL.

The chain is built from TRBV6-1 and TRBJ2-1; TRBD2 agrees at 8 bases. CDR3 length: 15 residues. Germline V lookup: CDR1 MNHNS, CDR2 SASEGT. V was clipped by 4 bases and J by 7 bases; unmatched bases: 9. DNA for the CDR3: TGTGCCAGCAGTGTAAAGGCGGGAGGCAGGAATGAGCAGTTCTTC. It is translated as CASSVKAGGRNEQFF.